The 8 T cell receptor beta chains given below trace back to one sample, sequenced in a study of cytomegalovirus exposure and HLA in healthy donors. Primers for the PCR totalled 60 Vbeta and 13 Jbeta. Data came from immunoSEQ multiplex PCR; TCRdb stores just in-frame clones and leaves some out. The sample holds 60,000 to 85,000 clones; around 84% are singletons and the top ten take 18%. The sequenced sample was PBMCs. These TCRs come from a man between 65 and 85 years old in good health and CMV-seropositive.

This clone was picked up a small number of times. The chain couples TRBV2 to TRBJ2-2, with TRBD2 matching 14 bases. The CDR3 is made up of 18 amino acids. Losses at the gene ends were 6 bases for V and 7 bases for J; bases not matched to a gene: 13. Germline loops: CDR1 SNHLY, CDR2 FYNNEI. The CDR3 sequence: CASSAAQGLAGDGGELFF. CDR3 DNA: TGTGCCAGCAGCGCTGCACAGGGACTAGCGGGAGATGGCGGGGAGCTGTTTTTT. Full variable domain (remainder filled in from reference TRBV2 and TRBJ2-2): EPEVTQTPSHQVTQMGQEVILRCVPISNHLYFYWYRQILGQKVEFLVSFYNNEISEKSEIFDDQFSVERPDGSNFTLKIRSTKLEDSAMYFCASSAAQGLAGDGGELFFGEGSRLTVL.

The CDR3 is CASSQGQGLMNEQFF. The CDR3, as DNA: TGTGCCAGCAGCCAAGGACAGGGTCTAATGAATGAGCAGTTCTTC. The rearrangement joins TRBV11-2 to TRBJ2-1; 8 nucleotides align to TRBD1. The V gene end was trimmed by 5 bases and the J gene end by 7 bases; junction bases not matched to a gene: 10. From germline, CDR1 is SGHAT and CDR2 FQNNGV. There are 15 residues in the CDR3. The entire variable domain, with the rest obtained from reference TRBV11-2 and TRBJ2-1, is as follows: EAGVAQSPRYKIIEKRQSVAFWCNPISGHATLYWYQQILGQGPKLLIQFQNNGVVDDSQLPKDRFSAERLKGVDSTLKIQPAKLEDSAVYLCASSQGQGLMNEQFFGPGTRLTVL.

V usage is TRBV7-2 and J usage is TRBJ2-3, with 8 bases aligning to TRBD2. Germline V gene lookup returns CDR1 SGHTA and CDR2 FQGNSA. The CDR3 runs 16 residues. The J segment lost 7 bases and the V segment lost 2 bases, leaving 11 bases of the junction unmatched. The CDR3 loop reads CASSLTIVAGPNTQYF. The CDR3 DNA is TGTGCCAGCAGCTTAACCATCGTAGCGGGGCCAAATACGCAGTATTTT.

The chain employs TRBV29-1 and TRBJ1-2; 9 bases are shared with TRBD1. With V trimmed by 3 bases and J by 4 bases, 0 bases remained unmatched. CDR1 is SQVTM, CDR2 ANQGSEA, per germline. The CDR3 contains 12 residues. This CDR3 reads CSVEGQGYGYTF. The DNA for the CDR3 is TGCAGCGTTGAGGGACAGGGCTATGGCTACACCTTC.

DNA for the CDR3: TGTGCCAGCAGGGGAGGACAGGGGAGGGCAGATACGCAGTATTTT. Its translation: CASRGGQGRADTQYF. This chain joins TRBV6-1 and TRBJ2-3, with 9 bases identical to TRBD1. This CDR3 has 15 amino acids. With 6 bases clipped from V and 4 bases from J, the junction kept 8 bases outside the gene matches. Germline V gene data show CDR1 as MNHNS and CDR2 as SASEGT.

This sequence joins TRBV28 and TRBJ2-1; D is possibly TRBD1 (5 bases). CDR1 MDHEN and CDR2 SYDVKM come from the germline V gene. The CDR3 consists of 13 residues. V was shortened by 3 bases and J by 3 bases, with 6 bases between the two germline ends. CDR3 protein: CASSFDSYNEQFF. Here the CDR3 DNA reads TGTGCCAGCAGTTTCGACAGCTACAATGAGCAGTTCTTC.

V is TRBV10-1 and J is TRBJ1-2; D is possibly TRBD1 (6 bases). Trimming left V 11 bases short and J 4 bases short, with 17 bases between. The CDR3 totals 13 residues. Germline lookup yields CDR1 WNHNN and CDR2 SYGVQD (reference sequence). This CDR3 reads CASSPGGSYGYTF. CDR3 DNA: TGCGCCTCTTCCCCGGGGGGCTCCTATGGCTACACCTTC.

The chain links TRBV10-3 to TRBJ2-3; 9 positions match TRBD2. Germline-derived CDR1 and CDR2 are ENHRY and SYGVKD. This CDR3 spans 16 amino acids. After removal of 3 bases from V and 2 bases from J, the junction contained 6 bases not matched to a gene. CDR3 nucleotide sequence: TGTGCCATCAGTGAATCTAGCGGGAATCCCACAGATACGCAGTATTTT. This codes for CAISESSGNPTDTQYF.